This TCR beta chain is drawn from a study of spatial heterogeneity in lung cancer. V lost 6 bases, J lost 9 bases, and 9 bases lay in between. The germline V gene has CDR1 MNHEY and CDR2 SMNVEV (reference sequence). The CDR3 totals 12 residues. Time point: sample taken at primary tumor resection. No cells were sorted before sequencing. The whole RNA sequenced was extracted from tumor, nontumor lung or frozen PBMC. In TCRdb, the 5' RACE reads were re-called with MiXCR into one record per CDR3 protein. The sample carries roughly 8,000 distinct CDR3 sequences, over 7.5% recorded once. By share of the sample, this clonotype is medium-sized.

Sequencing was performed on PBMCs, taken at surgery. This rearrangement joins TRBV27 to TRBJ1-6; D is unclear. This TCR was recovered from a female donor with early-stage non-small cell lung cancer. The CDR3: CASRDGVSPLHF. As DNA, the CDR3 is TGTGCCAGCAGGGACGGGGTTTCACCCCTCCACTTT.